Below, 30 T cell receptor beta chains from the same sample are listed, as sequenced in a study of CD8 T cells in Susac syndrome (dated by TCRdb to between 2018 and 2021). The library relied on the immunoSEQ multiplex PCR assay. RNA was extracted with the RNeasy kit and about 0.5 to 1 ug was reverse transcribed using random hexamers. TCRdb applied fastp at Q25 and MiXCR to the public reads, then kept only in-frame beta chains. A single entry per CDR3 protein holds the most common genes and DNA from its merged rows. A total of fewer than 350,000 distinct CDR3 sequences appear in this sample, roughly 94% of them only once. The top ten hold approximately 0.065% of the sample. Sequencing was done on a sample of CD4+ T cells from PBMCs. Every receptor here comes from a human donor with multiple sclerosis.

This sequence joins TRBV20-1 and TRBJ2-3; maybe TRBD1 (6 bases). Between the trimmed V and J ends, which lost 5 bases and 0 bases, there was a span of 12 bases. The CDR3 runs to 14 residues. Germline V gives CDR1 DFQATT, CDR2 SNEGSKA (reference sequence). The DNA for the CDR3 is TGCAGTGCTCAATTGGGGGCTAGCACAGATACGCAGTATTTT. Translation: CSAQLGASTDTQYF.

The V call is TRBV3-1, the J call TRBJ2-1; 8 nucleotides align to TRBD2. The CDR3 is made up of 16 amino acids. Per the germline V gene, CDR1 is LGHDT and CDR2 is YNNKEL (reference sequence). Trimming cost V 3 bases and J 3 bases; bases outside gene matches: 7. In DNA form, the CDR3 reads TGTGCCAGCAGCCACCTACGGACTAGCAGCTACAATGAGCAGTTCTTC. Protein: CASSHLRTSSYNEQFF.

The V and J genes are TRBV30 and TRBJ1-2; D is uncertain. Germline lookup yields CDR1 GTSNPN and CDR2 SVGIG (reference sequence). Trimming stripped 2 bases from V and 4 bases from J, with 5 bases between. The CDR3 contains 11 residues. Here the CDR3 reads CAWSLGYGYTF. The CDR3 DNA reads TGTGCCTGGAGTTTAGGCTATGGCTACACCTTC.

V is TRBV3-1 and J is TRBJ1-5, with no clear D. The germline V gene encodes CDR1 LGHDT and CDR2 YNNKEL (reference sequence). V lost 4 bases, J lost 4 bases, and 11 bases lay in between. The CDR3 is 14 residues long. CDR3 nucleotide sequence: TGTGCCAGCAGCCTTCGGGGTACTAATCAGCCCCAGCATTTT. Amino acid sequence: CASSLRGTNQPQHF.

Concerning this clonotype itself: The junction departs from the called germline gene at one end, perhaps through a read error. This chain joins TRBV10-1 and TRBJ2-7; 9 positions match TRBD2. The CDR3 totals 15 residues. Germline assignment: CDR1 WNHNN and CDR2 SYGVQD (reference sequence). The CDR3 is CASSFTGTSSNEQYF. Written as DNA, the CDR3 is TGCGCCAGCAGTTTCACCGGGACTAGCTCCAACGAGCAGTACTTC.

The genes are TRBV5-1 and TRBJ2-1, with 8 positions matching TRBD1. The CDR3 is 16 residues long. V was clipped by 5 bases and J by 4 bases; unmatched bases: 11. From germline, CDR1 is SGHRS and CDR2 YFSETQ. The CDR3 DNA is TGCGCCAGCAGTTTAACGGACAGGGCAAATTACAATGAGCAGTTCTTC. Protein product: CASSLTDRANYNEQFF.

This chain joins TRBV7-2 and TRBJ1-1; D uncertain. The CDR3 runs to 15 residues. Germline V lookup: CDR1 SGHTA, CDR2 FQGNSA. Trimming removed 1 base from V and 1 base from J, with 10 bases in between. The CDR3 DNA reads as TGTGCCAGCAGCTTAGGGGCCAGAGCGAACACTGAAGCTTTCTTT. Its translation: CASSLGARANTEAFF.

The V and J genes are TRBV5-6 and TRBJ1-1, with D unresolved. In germline, CDR1 is SGHDT, CDR2 YYEEEE. This CDR3 comprises 15 residues. Deletions cut 5 bases from V and 0 bases from J, with 14 bases between. CDR3 nucleotides: TGTGCCAGCAGGGATAACACCCGGTTGAACACTGAAGCTTTCTTT. Protein: CASRDNTRLNTEAFF.

J is TRBJ2-5 and V is TRBV2; tentatively, D is TRBD2 (5 bases). Looked up from germline, CDR1 is SNHLY and CDR2 is FYNNEI. Trimming took 6 bases from V and 5 from J, leaving 16 bases between them. This CDR3 comprises 14 residues. CDR3 amino acids: CASRDPGQRETQYF. In nucleotides, the CDR3 is TGTGCCAGCAGAGACCCTGGTCAGCGGGAGACCCAGTACTTC.

The rearrangement links TRBV13 to TRBJ2-6; no clear D. The CDR3 contains 13 residues. The germline V gene has CDR1 PRHDT and CDR2 FYEKMQ (reference sequence). V was shortened by 10 bases and J by 0 bases, with 7 bases between the two germline ends. The CDR3 loop reads CATSVSGANVLTF. The CDR3, as DNA: TGTGCCACCAGTGTCTCTGGGGCCAACGTCCTGACTTTC.

This clonotype has just a few counts. The junction does not match germline at one end; this may be a read error. V is TRBV7-9 and J is TRBJ2-7; 8 positions match TRBD1. The CDR3 spans 18 residues. Germline V gene lookup returns CDR1 SEHNR and CDR2 FQNEAQ (reference sequence). CDR3 bases: TGTGCCAGCAGTTTAGACCCCGGACAGGGCTCCCCGTCCTACGAGCAGTACTTC. This codes for CASSLDPGQGSPSYEQYF.

This sequence joins TRBV2 and TRBJ1-5; D call uncertain. With 6 bases removed from V and 4 bases from J, the gap between germline ends came to 10 bases. The CDR3 is made up of 13 amino acids. Germline CDR1 is SNHLY and CDR2 is FYNNEI. CDR3 coding DNA: TGTGCCAGCAGACCGGAACTTAATCAGCCCCAGCATTTT. Translation gives CASRPELNQPQHF.

The genes are TRBV7-8 and TRBJ2-3; 8 bases agree with TRBD2. With V trimmed by 5 bases and J by 5 bases, 12 bases remained unmatched. CDR1 is SGHVS, CDR2 FQNEAQ, per germline. The length of the CDR3 is 16 residues. CDR3 bases: TGTGCCAGCAGCCCTACACTGGCGGGAGGATTAGATACGCAGTATTTT. Translating it yields CASSPTLAGGLDTQYF.

The V gene is TRBV2, the J gene TRBJ1-5; D is possibly TRBD1 (5 bases). Germline loops: CDR1 SNHLY, CDR2 FYNNEI. This CDR3 is 15 amino acids long. The V end was cut by 7 bases, the J end by 0 bases, with 13 bases between. Here the CDR3 DNA reads TGTGCCAGCAACTTGGGGGGGTATAGCAATCAGCCCCAGCATTTT. It is translated as CASNLGGYSNQPQHF. The variable domain in full, with the rest retrieved from reference TRBV2 and TRBJ1-5, is EPEVTQTPSHQVTQMGQEVILRCVPISNHLYFYWYRQILGQKVEFLVSFYNNEISEKSEIFDDQFSVERPDGSNFTLKIRSTKLEDSAMYFCASNLGGYSNQPQHFGDGTRLSIL.

On this clonotype: Mismatch with germline at one junction end may stem from a read error. The chain employs TRBV3-1 and TRBJ1-5; D perhaps matches TRBD1 (6 bases). Germline CDR1 and CDR2: LGHDT and YNNKEL (reference sequence). The CDR3 consists of 13 residues. CDR3 amino acids: CASSQDRNQPQHF. As DNA, the CDR3 is TGTGCCAGCAGTCAAGACAGGAATCAGCCCCAGCATTTT.

This clonotype was recorded only once. The chain combines TRBV19 with TRBJ1-3; D remains ambiguous. From germline, CDR1 is LNHDA and CDR2 SQIVND (reference sequence). V lost 5 bases, J lost 0 bases, and 14 bases lay in between. The CDR3 contains 16 residues. The CDR3 DNA follows: TGTGCCAGTAGTTTCGATGACGCCATCTCTGGAAACACCATATATTTT. This encodes CASSFDDAISGNTIYF.

This chain joins TRBV5-8 and TRBJ1-6, with D maybe TRBD1 (5 bases). In germline, CDR1 is SGHTS, CDR2 YDEGEE. The V end was cut by 6 bases, the J end by 9 bases, with 10 bases between. The CDR3 consists of 12 residues. The CDR3 DNA reads TGTGCCAGCACCAGGGAGGTTTCACCCCTCCACTTT. It codes for CASTREVSPLHF.

This clonotype came up a few times. The chain joins TRBV9 to TRBJ1-1, with D possibly TRBD1 on 5 matching bases. Germline assignment: CDR1 SGDLS and CDR2 YYNGEE. The germline V and J ends were trimmed by 1 base and 1 base, with 8 bases remaining between them. CDR3 length equals 14 residues. CDR3 amino acids: CASSVTGGNTEAFF. The CDR3 DNA is TGTGCCAGCAGCGTAACGGGGGGGAACACTGAAGCTTTCTTT.

This chain connects TRBV5-1 to TRBJ2-7; 7 nucleotides match TRBD1. Germline assignment: CDR1 SGHRS and CDR2 YFSETQ. V trimming: 2 bases; J trimming: 1 base; junction bases outside the gene matches: 6. The CDR3 loop spans 15 amino acids. CDR3 protein: CASSFMGQLSYEQYF. Here the CDR3 DNA reads TGCGCCAGCAGCTTTATGGGACAGCTATCCTACGAGCAGTACTTC.

This clonotype appeared a single time. The chain recombines TRBV9 with TRBJ2-1; perhaps TRBD1 as D (6 bases). CDR3 length: 15 residues. The germline V and J ends were trimmed by 3 bases and 1 base, with 11 bases remaining between them. The germline V gene has CDR1 SGDLS and CDR2 YYNGEE. The CDR3, as DNA: TGTGCCAGCAGCGGATCACAGGGTTCCTACAATGAGCAGTTCTTC. This codes for CASSGSQGSYNEQFF.

The CDR3 region is CASSLGLLKAEAFF. The DNA for the CDR3 is TGCGCCAGCAGCTTGGGGCTCTTGAAGGCTGAAGCTTTCTTT. The genes are TRBV5-1 and TRBJ1-1; unclear D gene. CDR3 length: 14 amino acids. The ends were cut back, 0 bases at V and 6 bases at J, with 12 bases in the middle. Germline CDR1 is SGHRS and CDR2 is YFSETQ.

This clonotype was seen more than once but under ten times. One end of the junction does not line up with germline, which may come from a read error. CDR3 sequence reads: CAWSGVETQYF. The CDR3 DNA reads TGTGCTTGGAGTGGTGTGGAGACCCAGTACTTC. The chain uses TRBV30 and TRBJ2-5; no clear D. Germline CDR1 reads GTSNPN; CDR2 reads SVGIG (reference sequence). The CDR3 runs 11 residues.

The rearrangement joins TRBV29-1 to TRBJ1-2; 8 bases fit TRBD1. V shed 6 bases, J shed 4 bases, and the junction held 7 bases outside the gene matches. Germline-derived CDR1 and CDR2 are SQVTM and ANQGSEA. The CDR3 contains 13 residues. The CDR3 is CSVMTGDGYGYTF. The CDR3 nucleotides read TGCAGCGTGATGACAGGGGATGGCTATGGCTACACCTTC.

The chain combines TRBV7-3 with TRBJ2-1, with 7 bases matching TRBD2. Germline CDR1 is SGHTA and CDR2 is FQGTGA. The CDR3 totals 14 residues. The ends lost 5 bases at V and 4 bases at J; junction bases unmatched: 5. Written as DNA, the CDR3 is TGTGCCAGCAGCGCGGGACTACTATACAATGAGCAGTTCTTC. Protein: CASSAGLLYNEQFF.

This chain joins TRBV6-4 and TRBJ1-1; D unclear. Germline CDR1 MRHNA, CDR2 SNTAGT. The CDR3 runs 13 residues. V lost 8 bases, J lost 0 bases, and 10 bases lay in between. The DNA of the CDR3 is TGTGCCAGCTCGGTCGAGTTGAACACTGAAGCTTTCTTT. Residues: CASSVELNTEAFF.

This clonotype was recorded once. The rearrangement links TRBV30 to TRBJ2-5; D perhaps matches TRBD2 (6 bases). V was pared by 2 bases and J by 4 bases, with 20 bases between. Germline-derived CDR1 and CDR2 are GTSNPN and SVGIG (reference sequence). This CDR3 is built from 16 residues. This chain's CDR3 is CAWSRLRRRRGETQYF. CDR3 DNA sequence: TGTGCCTGGAGTAGGCTCCGTAGACGGCGGGGAGAGACCCAGTACTTC.

This sequence joins TRBV20-1 and TRBJ2-1; D is possibly TRBD2 (5 bases). In germline, CDR1 is DFQATT, CDR2 SNEGSKA (reference sequence). Trimming removed 6 bases from V and 8 bases from J, with 14 bases in between. CDR3 length: 12 residues. DNA of the CDR3: TGCAGTGCCGTTGGAGGTTCCGATGAGCAGTTCTTC. Protein sequence: CSAVGGSDEQFF.

The chain couples TRBV5-1 to TRBJ1-2, with D maybe TRBD1 (5 bases). Germline lookup yields CDR1 SGHRS and CDR2 YFSETQ. V gave up 0 bases and J gave up 2 bases, with 8 bases separating them. CDR3 length equals 14 residues. The CDR3 loop reads CASSLDDSNYGYTF. The CDR3 region has the DNA TGCGCCAGCAGCTTGGACGACAGCAACTATGGCTACACCTTC.

The chain combines TRBV29-1 with TRBJ1-3; D remains ambiguous. V shed 7 bases and J shed 4 bases, with 11 bases lying between them. Germline V gene lookup returns CDR1 SQVTM and CDR2 ANQGSEA. The CDR3 has 12 amino acids. The CDR3 region has the DNA TGCAGCGCCCTTCGGAAGGGAAACACCATATATTTT. Translated: CSALRKGNTIYF.

This chain joins TRBV27 and TRBJ2-1, with D possibly called TRBD1 or TRBD2 (5 bases each). Trimming stripped 8 bases from V and 0 bases from J, with 17 bases between. CDR1 is MNHEY and CDR2 is SMNVEV in the germline V gene (reference sequence). The CDR3 length is 16 residues. CDR3 residues: CASFPGRATSYNEQFF. The CDR3 DNA is TGTGCCAGCTTCCCGGGACGGGCTACCTCCTACAATGAGCAGTTCTTC.